This is a list of T cell receptor beta chains from one sample in a study of vaccination effects on CD4 cells after COVID-19. No antigens are known for them. Profiling relied on immunoSEQ multiplex PCR, and the TCRdb table lists in-frame clones only, not all of them. The sample consists of under 75,000 clones, about 80% of them appearing once. The sequenced sample was CD4+ T cells from PBMCs cultured with SARS-CoV-2 spike peptides, obtained before COVID-19 vaccination. Receptors were obtained from a human donor who received a COVID-19 vaccine. Each CDR3 is given with its conserved first and last residue. Fields, in order: D gene, clone size, J gene, V gene, CDR3 DNA, CDR3 protein. The D gene is left open where the match is weak. Only some rows state a clone size, as once, few, many or a class for expanded clones.

>.|.|TRBJ2-5|TRBV7-2
TGTGCCAGCAGCCCCACTGTGGAGACCCAGTACTTC
CASSPTVETQYF
>TRBD1|.|TRBJ1-6|TRBV6-2/TRBV6-3
TGTGCCAGCAGTCCGGCCACAGGGGTAGCTTCACCCCTCCACTTT
CASSPATGVASPLHF
>TRBD1|.|TRBJ1-5|TRBV27
TGTGCCAGCAGTTCCCCGGACAGGGCAAATCAGCCCCAGCATTTT
CASSSPDRANQPQHF
>.|.|TRBJ1-4|TRBV6-6
TGTGCCAGCAGTTCTCGGACAGATGAAAAACTGTTTTTT
CASSSRTDEKLFF
>.|.|TRBJ1-2|TRBV6-2/TRBV6-3
TGTGCCAGCAACCCTACGGTAGGCAGCAGCGGCTACACCTTC
CASNPTVGSSGYTF
>.|.|TRBJ1-2|TRBV7-2
TGTGCCAGCAGCGACCACTGGGGTGGCTACACCTTC
CASSDHWGGYTF
>TRBD1|.|TRBJ1-1|TRBV28
TGTGCCAGCGAACCCTTATATCCGACAGGGAGGACTGAAGCTTTCTTT
CASEPLYPTGRTEAFF
>.|.|TRBJ1-2|TRBV5-1
TGCGCCAGCAGCTTGGGGGACACGTCTAACTATGGCTACACCTTC
CASSLGDTSNYGYTF
>.|.|TRBJ2-2|TRBV29-1
TGCAGCGTAGCCGGGATCACCAACACCGGGGAGCTGTTTTTT
CSVAGITNTGELFF
>.|.|TRBJ1-1|TRBV6-1
TGTGCCAGCAGTGAAACCACTGAAGCTTTCTTT
CASSETTEAFF
>TRBD2|.|TRBJ2-3|TRBV7-3
TGTGCCAGCAGCCCCGGACTAGGCACAGATACGCAGTATTTT
CASSPGLGTDTQYF
>TRBD1|.|TRBJ1-1|TRBV5-4
TGTGCCAGCAGCTACCCCGGGACAGCTAACACTGAAGCTTTCTTT
CASSYPGTANTEAFF
>.|.|TRBJ2-5|TRBV4-2
TGTGCCAGCAGCCAAGATTTCGCTGCTACTAGCCGTCCGGAGACCCAGTACTTC
CASSQDFAATSRPETQYF
>.|.|TRBJ1-6|TRBV27
TGTGCCAGCAGGGACGGCGAAAGCTCCTATAATTCACCCCTCCACTTT
CASRDGESSYNSPLHF
>.|.|TRBJ1-2|TRBV19
TGTGCCAGTAGTAGCCTCCCGGGACAAAGAACAAGAAAAAACTATGGCTACACCTTC
CASSSLPGQRTRKNYGYTF
>.|.|TRBJ2-1|TRBV4-2
TGTGCCAGCAGCCGAGGTCCGGCAGTCTACAATGAGCAGTTCTTC
CASSRGPAVYNEQFF
>.|once|TRBJ1-1|TRBV6-5
TGTGCCAGCAGTTACCCCGGGGGCGGAGCTGAAGCTTTCTTT
CASSYPGGGAEAFF
>.|.|TRBJ2-2|TRBV6-5
TGTGCCAGCACCAGGTATGCTGACACCGGGGAGCTGTTTTTT
CASTRYADTGELFF
>TRBD2|.|TRBJ2-3|TRBV5-1
TGCGCCAGCAGCTTGAGTACTAGCGGGGGCTCAGATACGCAGTATTTT
CASSLSTSGGSDTQYF
>TRBD2|.|TRBJ2-5|TRBV5-1
TGCGCCAGCAGCTTGCTGGCGGGGGGGGGCGAGACCCAGTACTTC
CASSLLAGGGETQYF
>.|once|TRBJ2-1|TRBV6-5
TGTGCCAGCACTCAGGACTCCTACAATGAGCAGTTCTTC
CASTQDSYNEQFF
>.|few|TRBJ1-1|TRBV3-1/TRBV3-2
TGTGCCAGCAGCCGCGTGGGGCGGGAAGCTTTCTTT
CASSRVGREAFF
>.|.|TRBJ1-2|TRBV6-2/TRBV6-3
TGTGCCAGCAGTACCCGGCGAAGGGGAAGGAGCTATGGCTACACCTTC
CASSTRRRGRSYGYTF
>TRBD2|few|TRBJ2-1|TRBV24-1
TGTGCCACCAGTGGCCTACTAGCGGGGTACAATGAGCAGTTCTTC
CATSGLLAGYNEQFF